Below, one T cell receptor beta chain is given with its context. The entry originates in a study of siplizumab effects on memory and regulatory T cells. Data came from immunoSEQ multiplex PCR; TCRdb stores just in-frame clones and leaves some out. The sample carries about 100,000 clones, about 94% recorded once. The CDR3 totals 15 residues. Deletions cut 2 bases from V and 3 bases from J, with 14 bases between. Germline V gives CDR1 SEHNR, CDR2 FQNEAQ (reference sequence). This rearrangement joins TRBV7-9 to TRBJ2-7; the D call may be TRBD1 or TRBD2 (5 bases each). This clonotype originated in a human donor in good health. The sequenced material came from non-Treg CD4+ T cells sorted from blood. CDR3 residues: CASSLSSSGGYEQYF. The CDR3 nucleotides read TGTGCCAGCAGCTTAAGTTCCTCTGGGGGCTACGAGCAGTACTTC.